The 21 T cell receptor beta chains in this list originate from one sample, sequenced in a study of T cells in Graves' hyperthyroidism and ophthalmopathy. RNA transcripts yielded amplified TCR beta CDR3 regions. The TCR CDR3 was amplified in a first-round RT-PCR using the HTBI primer set. Via MiXCR, TCRdb re-called the multiplex PCR reads, giving one row per CDR3 protein. Of fewer than 750,000 distinct CDR3 sequences in the sample, around 45% were seen once. The specimen sequenced was peripheral blood or thyroid tissue (not recorded which). The receptor set was obtained from a woman between 18 and 30 years old with Graves' hyperthyroidism.

This clonotype came up many times. The J gene is TRBJ1-5, the V gene TRBV19; D remains unclear. The CDR3 contains 15 residues. The germline V gene has CDR1 LNHDA and CDR2 SQIVND (reference sequence). The ends were cut back, 5 bases at V and 2 bases at J, with 13 bases in the middle. DNA for the CDR3: TGTGCCAGTAGTCCCCTAACTGGTGGCAATCAGCCCCAGCATTTT. It encodes CASSPLTGGNQPQHF.

This clonotype was picked up one time. The chain couples TRBV2 to TRBJ2-2; TRBD1 might be the D (6 bases). Germline CDR1 SNHLY, CDR2 FYNNEI. V was clipped by 10 bases and J by 8 bases, with 23 bases between them. The CDR3 loop spans 15 amino acids. CDR3 residues: CAISSEIWTVGELFF. The DNA of the CDR3 is TGTGCCATCAGCTCCGAAATCTGGACAGTTGGGGAGCTGTTTTTT.

This clonotype was seen at least ten times. J is TRBJ1-2 and V is TRBV6-5, with 11 bases lining up with TRBD1. After removal of 7 bases from V and 3 bases from J, the junction contained 4 bases not matched to a gene. CDR3 size: 14 residues. Looked up from germline, CDR1 is MNHEY and CDR2 is SVGAGI. CDR3 loop: CASIGTGGDYGYTF. CDR3 bases: TGTGCCAGCATCGGGACAGGGGGGGACTATGGCTACACCTTC.

The rearrangement links TRBV5-1 to TRBJ2-7; D assignment may be TRBD1 or TRBD2 (6 bases each). V gave up 10 bases and J gave up 2 bases, with 31 bases separating them. This CDR3 is 18 amino acids long. The V gene's germline CDR1 is SGHRS and CDR2 YFSETQ. CDR3 sequence (DNA): TGCGCCGGAGGGGCCCAGGGGAGTAGAATAGATGGCCCCTACGAGCAGTACTTC. Encoded protein: CAGGAQGSRIDGPYEQYF.

The chain combines TRBV7-8 with TRBJ2-5; perhaps TRBD2 as D (6 bases). This CDR3 has 15 amino acids. Trimming left V 4 bases short and J 7 bases short, with 19 bases between. Per germline, CDR1 SGHVS and CDR2 FQNEAQ. CDR3 region: CASSWSRGGSGTQYF. CDR3 coding DNA: TGTGCCAGCAGCTGGTCGCGGGGCGGGTCAGGGACCCAGTACTTC. Complete variable domain (other parts from reference TRBV7-8 and TRBJ2-5): GAGVSQSPRYKVAKRGQDVALRCDPISGHVSLFWYQQALGQGPEFLTYFQNEAQLDKSGLPSDRFFAERPEGSVSTLKIQRTQQEDSAVYLCASSWSRGGSGTQYFGPGTRLLVL.

This clonotype has ten or more counts. The chain combines TRBV5-1 with TRBJ2-5, with D possibly being TRBD1 (5 bases). V was shortened by 3 bases and J by 5 bases, with 11 bases between the two germline ends. CDR1 and CDR2 (germline): SGHRS, YFSETQ. The CDR3 has 13 amino acids. CDR3 nucleotide sequence: TGCGCCAGCAGCTGGGGCGATGGGGAGACCCAGTACTTC. It specifies CASSWGDGETQYF.

J is TRBJ1-4 and V is TRBV9; weak D call: TRBD1 (6 bases). Per germline, CDR1 SGDLS and CDR2 YYNGEE. This CDR3 spans 18 amino acids. Trimming took 3 bases from V and 4 from J, leaving 22 bases between them. CDR3 in DNA: TGTGCCAGCAGCGCCAGACGGGCCCCCGGCAGGGGTAATGAAAAACTGTTTTTT. Translated: CASSARRAPGRGNEKLFF. Full variable domain (outside the CDR3, taken from reference TRBV9 and TRBJ1-4): DSGVTQTPKHLITATGQRVTLRCSPRSGDLSVYWYQQSLDQGLQFLIQYYNGEERAKGNILERFSAQQFPDLHSELNLSSLELGDSALYFCASSARRAPGRGNEKLFFGSGTQLSVL.

The chain joins TRBV7-2 to TRBJ1-3; no definite D call. V lost 5 bases and J lost 8, with 25 bases in between. The CDR3 consists of 17 residues. Germline V lookup: CDR1 SGHTA, CDR2 FQGNSA. The CDR3 sequence: CASSPQGSLSYGYTIYF. The CDR3 bases are TGTGCCAGCAGCCCTCAAGGGAGCCTTAGCTATGGCTACACCATATATTTT.

This sequence joins TRBV7-2 and TRBJ1-2; D not resolved. CDR1 is SGHTA, CDR2 FQGNSA, per germline. V was cut by 5 bases and J by 0 bases, with 10 bases left in between. The CDR3 consists of 14 residues. CDR3 region: CASSTGEANYGYTF. The CDR3 nucleotides read TGTGCCAGCAGCACCGGGGAGGCTAACTATGGCTACACCTTC.

The rearrangement joins TRBV15 to TRBJ1-2; TRBD1 aligns across 7 bases. This CDR3 is 13 amino acids long. After removal of 0 bases from V and 8 bases from J, the junction contained 3 bases not matched to a gene. Germline V gene lookup returns CDR1 LNHNV and CDR2 YYDKDF (reference sequence). CDR3 nucleotides: TGTGCCACCAGCAGAGAACCGGGACAGGGCTACACCTTC. Translating it yields CATSREPGQGYTF.

The V call is TRBV29-1, the J call TRBJ1-4; no clear D. Per germline, CDR1 SQVTM and CDR2 ANQGSEA. Deletions cut 1 base from V and 7 bases from J, with 10 bases between. CDR3 length: 13 amino acids. CDR3 nucleotides: TGCAGCGTTGAAGTAGCGGGATCTGAAAAACTGTTTTTT. Translating gives CSVEVAGSEKLFF.

This sequence joins TRBV20-1 and TRBJ2-3; TRBD2 matches 9 bases. V lost 3 bases to trimming and J lost 2 bases; unmatched junction nucleotides: 18. Germline-derived CDR1 and CDR2 are DFQATT and SNEGSKA (reference sequence). The CDR3 is 19 amino acids. CDR3 DNA: TGCAGTGCTAGGGTCCAAGGTAGCGGGAGACCTTATAACACAGATACGCAGTATTTT. This codes for CSARVQGSGRPYNTDTQYF.

The table lists this clonotype with a few counts. V gene TRBV27 combines with J gene TRBJ1-2; D is perhaps TRBD1 (6 bases). The CDR3 is made up of 11 amino acids. Trimming pared 8 bases from V and 10 bases from J, leaving 14 bases between. Germline V CDR1 and CDR2: MNHEY, SMNVEV (reference sequence). The CDR3 is CASRRGWNYTF. In nucleotides, the CDR3 is TGTGCCAGCCGTAGGGGGTGGAACTACACCTTC.

There are many counts of this clonotype. The gene calls are TRBV11-2 and TRBJ2-6, with D perhaps TRBD1 (5 bases). Germline V gene lookup returns CDR1 SGHAT and CDR2 FQNNGV. The CDR3 runs 15 residues. Between the trimmed V and J ends, which lost 7 bases and 0 bases, there was a span of 10 bases. The CDR3 protein is CASNQGSSGANVLTF. The CDR3 nucleotides read TGTGCCAGCAACCAGGGAAGCTCTGGGGCCAACGTCCTGACTTTC.

V is TRBV29-1 and J is TRBJ2-7; D may be TRBD1 or TRBD2 (6 bases each). Trimming removed 6 bases from V and 6 bases from J, with 15 bases in between. Looked up from germline, CDR1 is SQVTM and CDR2 is ANQGSEA. The length of the CDR3 is 12 residues. CDR3 sequence: CSVGGPEREQYF. The DNA of the CDR3 is TGCAGCGTAGGGGGGCCTGAGCGCGAGCAGTACTTC.

This clonotype showed up many times. The V call is TRBV4-1, the J call TRBJ1-1, with D maybe TRBD1 (6 bases). V lost 4 bases and J lost 0, with 9 bases in between. CDR1 is MGHRA, CDR2 YSYEKL, per germline. CDR3 length equals 14 residues. This CDR3 is CASSPDRMNTEAFF. In nucleotides, the CDR3 is TGCGCCAGCAGCCCGGACAGAATGAACACTGAAGCTTTCTTT.

V and J are TRBV7-9 and TRBJ1-1; D is uncertain. The V end lost 2 bases, the J end lost 4 bases, and 14 bases lay between the germline ends. The germline V gene has CDR1 SEHNR and CDR2 FQNEAQ (reference sequence). The CDR3 totals 15 residues. DNA for the CDR3: TGTGCCAGCAGCTTAAGAGGCGGGAGTAGCACTGAAGCTTTCTTT. This sequence encodes CASSLRGGSSTEAFF.

The rearrangement links TRBV24-1 to TRBJ2-7; TRBD2 matches at 12 bases. TRBJ2-1 explains the end of the DNA better; the J call may be wrong. The CDR3 is 17 residues long. Germline CDR1 reads KGHDR; CDR2 reads SFDVKD. CDR3 residues: CATSDRTSGAPTNEQFF. The CDR3 nucleotides read TGTGCCACCAGTGACCGGACTAGCGGGGCCCCCACTAATGAGCAGTTCTTC.

About this clonotype: A junction boundary mismatches the germline segment, possibly from a read error. This chain joins TRBV6-6 and TRBJ1-2; the match to TRBD1 covers 8 bases. Germline CDR1 MNHNY, CDR2 SVGAGI (reference sequence). The CDR3 covers 16 residues. This CDR3 is CAISDQGDRRIYGYTF. The CDR3 region has the DNA TGTGCCATCAGTGACCAGGGGGACAGGCGGATCTATGGCTACACCTTC.

This clonotype has a count of ten or more. The chain has TRBV29-1 and TRBJ1-1; maybe TRBD1 (5 bases). The CDR3 length is 13 residues. V was cut by 3 bases and J by 4 bases, with 12 bases left in between. CDR1 and CDR2 (germline): SQVTM, ANQGSEA. Here the CDR3 reads CSVESGLGTEAFF. The CDR3 DNA reads as TGCAGCGTTGAGTCAGGGCTGGGCACTGAAGCTTTCTTT.

Many counts were recorded for this clonotype. A much bigger clone sits one base away, suggesting this may be a read error. The chain combines TRBV20-1 with TRBJ1-1, with D unresolved. Germline CDR1 and CDR2: DFQATT and SNEGSKA (reference sequence). Trimming removed 8 bases at V and 3 bases at J, with 13 bases between. The CDR3 is 12 amino acids. Written as DNA, the CDR3 is TGCAGTACCTTGCACCTTGACACTGAAGCTTTCTTT. Its protein product is CSTLHLDTEAFF.